The rows below give T cell receptor beta chains drawn from one sample of a study of identical twins. TCRdb re-analysed the 5' RACE reads in MiXCR, keeping a single row per CDR3 protein. The sample lists 1.5 million to 2 million distinct CDR3 sequences, 25% to 35% occurring once. The source material was cord blood. These TCRs come from a newborn girl in good health. CDR3s include the opening cysteine and the closing phenylalanine or tryptophan. D genes are given only for firm matches. The listing skips clone size in some rows; elsewhere it reads once, few, many or a size class.

- TRBJ1-2 - TRBV11-2 CASSLDRGTFYGYTF TGTGCCAGCAGCTTAGATCGGGGGACTTTCTATGGCTACACCTTC
few TRBJ2-1 TRBD2 TRBV5-1 CASSVLTSGYNEQFF TGCGCCAGCAGCGTCCTAACTAGCGGGTATAATGAGCAGTTCTTC
few TRBJ2-7 - TRBV13 CASSGVYNEQYF TGTGCCAGCAGCGGGGTCTACAATGAGCAGTACTTC
few TRBJ2-3 - TRBV20-1 CSARDRVGLDTQYF TGCAGTGCTAGAGATAGGGTAGGCCTAGATACGCAGTATTTT
few TRBJ2-4 - TRBV4-1 CASSQASNGYKNIQYF TGCGCCAGCAGCCAAGCTTCCAACGGGTATAAAAACATTCAGTACTTC
few TRBJ2-1 - TRBV27 CASTPGTSYNEQFF TGTGCCAGCACTCCCGGGACTTCATACAATGAGCAGTTCTTC
few TRBJ2-1 TRBD2 TRBV18 CASSPLPSSGGPSSYNEQFF TGTGCCAGCTCACCACTCCCGTCTAGCGGGGGGCCGAGCTCCTACAATGAGCAGTTCTTC
few TRBJ1-4 - TRBV6-1 CASMVGGEKLFF TGTGCCAGCATGGTAGGAGGTGAAAAACTGTTTTTT
- TRBJ2-5 - TRBV14 CASSQVSVSQETQYF TGTGCCAGCAGCCAAGTATCCGTATCCCAAGAGACCCAGTACTTC
many TRBJ2-3 TRBD2 TRBV7-2 CASSLGLAGGLSTDTQYF TGTGCCAGCAGTTTAGGACTAGCGGGAGGCCTGTCCACAGATACGCAGTATTTT
- TRBJ1-1 - TRBV7-9 CASSLGTPDEAFF TGTGCCAGCAGCCTCGGGACGCCGGATGAAGCTTTCTTT
few TRBJ2-3 TRBD2 TRBV3-1 CASSRLAGDLTDTQYF TGTGCCAGCAGCCGACTAGCGGGAGACCTCACAGATACGCAGTATTTT
- TRBJ2-2 TRBD2 TRBV6-5 CASSSLSSGNTGELFF TGTGCCAGCAGTTCTCTATCTAGCGGGAACACCGGGGAGCTGTTTTTT
- TRBJ1-1 - TRBV25-1 CASSDPGASTEAFF TGTGCCAGCAGTGATCCCGGGGCGAGCACTGAAGCTTTCTTT
- TRBJ2-1 TRBD2 TRBV5-1 CASSLGPSGASYNEQFF TGCGCCAGCAGCTTGGGACCTAGCGGGGCCTCCTACAATGAGCAGTTCTTC
- TRBJ2-5 TRBD2 TRBV20-1 CSASIGTSGVSRETQYF TGCAGTGCTAGCATTGGGACTAGCGGGGTATCGCGAGAGACCCAGTACTTC
- TRBJ2-7 - TRBV6-2/TRBV6-3 CASSARTLLSYNEQYF TGTGCCAGTAGTGCCCGGACCCTCCTCTCCTACAATGAGCAGTACTTC
few TRBJ2-7 - TRBV3-1 CASSQDKGLRGEQYF TGTGCCAGCAGCCAAGATAAGGGCCTCAGGGGCGAGCAGTACTTC
- TRBJ1-1 - TRBV25-1 CASSESGGNTEAFF TGTGCCAGCAGTGAATCCGGAGGGAACACTGAAGCTTTCTTT
few TRBJ2-7 TRBD1 TRBV28 CASSWTGANYEQYF TGTGCCAGCAGTTGGACAGGGGCCAACTACGAGCAGTACTTC
- TRBJ2-1 TRBD2 TRBV20-1 CSASELAGVGYNEQFF TGCAGTGCCTCTGAACTAGCGGGAGTTGGTTACAATGAGCAGTTCTTC
- TRBJ2-1 TRBD2 TRBV24-1 CATSDNPRGGSSYEQFF TGTGCCACCAGTGACAACCCAAGGGGAGGGAGCTCCTACGAGCAGTTCTTC
- TRBJ1-2 - TRBV7-9 CASSLGRERTF TGTGCCAGCAGCTTAGGCAGGGAACGCACCTTC
- TRBJ2-7 - TRBV5-1 CVSSSTNQRFYEQYF TGCGTCAGCAGCTCTACCAATCAAAGGTTCTACGAGCAGTACTTC
once TRBJ2-2 - TRBV3-1 CASSHVRELFF TGTGCCAGCAGCCATGTCCGGGAGCTGTTTTTT
- TRBJ2-7 TRBD1 TRBV20-1 CSARGTGTGYEQYF TGCAGTGCTAGAGGGACCGGGACAGGCTACGAGCAGTACTTC
once TRBJ2-5 TRBD2 TRBV27 CAGSLYPSGGGKETQYF TGTGCCGGCAGTTTATACCCTAGCGGGGGAGGAAAAGAGACCCAGTACTTC
many TRBJ2-3 TRBD2 TRBV5-1 CASRLAGGVDTQYF TGCGCCAGTCGACTAGCGGGGGGCGTAGATACGCAGTATTTT
many TRBJ2-1 TRBD2 TRBV12-3/TRBV12-4 CASSFSGASYNEQFF TGTGCCAGCAGTTTTAGCGGGGCCTCCTACAATGAGCAGTTCTTC
few TRBJ2-5 TRBD1 TRBV29-1 CSAQSGGMGETQYF TGCAGCGCCCAATCAGGGGGCATGGGAGAGACCCAGTACTTC
- TRBJ1-2 TRBD1 TRBV27 CASSPSGQGTIGYTF TGTGCCAGCAGTCCTTCAGGACAGGGGACTATCGGCTACACCTTC
- TRBJ1-6 - TRBV20-1 CSAPEQLTGILNSPLHF TGCAGTGCTCCTGAACAATTAACAGGGATCCTTAATTCACCCCTCCACTTT
few TRBJ2-7 - TRBV6-1 CASSPIGVPTYEQYF TGTGCCAGCAGTCCCATTGGAGTTCCAACCTACGAGCAGTACTTC
once TRBJ2-5 - TRBV2 CASGRADQETQYF TGTGCCAGCGGGCGGGCCGACCAAGAGACCCAGTACTTC
- TRBJ2-7 TRBD2 TRBV5-1 CASSPIGTSGGPGTYEQYF TGCGCCAGCAGCCCCATCGGGACTAGCGGGGGTCCGGGGACCTACGAGCAGTACTTC
once TRBJ2-7 - TRBV9 CASSPRTVPYEQYF TGTGCCAGCAGCCCCCGGACTGTCCCCTACGAGCAGTACTTC
- TRBJ2-1 TRBD1 TRBV11-2 CASSSLRDRVYNEQFF TGTGCCAGCAGCTCCCTCCGGGACAGGGTCTACAATGAGCAGTTCTTC
- TRBJ2-1 TRBD2 TRBV4-1 CASGQDFTSGSLGEQFF TGCGCCAGCGGCCAAGATTTCACTAGCGGGAGTCTAGGTGAGCAGTTCTTC
few TRBJ2-3 TRBD2 TRBV18 CASSPRARLASTDTQYF TGTGCCAGCTCACCTCGCGCTAGACTAGCGAGCACAGATACGCAGTATTTT
- TRBJ1-1 - TRBV14 CASSPLAGSNTEAFF TGTGCCAGCAGCCCCCTGGCAGGGTCGAACACTGAAGCTTTCTTT
- TRBJ2-3 - TRBV20-1 CSAEFLPDTQYF TGCAGTGCGGAGTTTCTGCCAGATACGCAGTATTTT
- TRBJ2-1 - TRBV28 CASSFLGRGVSNEQFF TGTGCCAGCAGTTTTCTCGGGAGAGGGGTCAGCAATGAGCAGTTCTTC
- TRBJ2-4 TRBD1 TRBV7-9 CASSLGQGAENIQYF TGTGCCAGCAGCTTAGGACAGGGGGCCGAAAACATTCAGTACTTC
few TRBJ1-1 - TRBV15 CATSRGSTSDTEAFF TGTGCCACCAGCAGAGGATCTACCTCGGACACTGAAGCTTTCTTT
- TRBJ1-6 - TRBV27 CASSPGSPYYNSPLHF TGTGCCAGCAGTCCGGGATCCCCCTATTATAATTCACCCCTCCACTTT
- TRBJ2-7 - TRBV25-1 CASSASASWSHEQYF TGTGCCAGCAGTGCATCGGCCAGCTGGTCCCACGAGCAGTACTTC
- TRBJ2-7 - TRBV30 CACSHRVSSYEQYF TGTGCCTGTTCTCACAGGGTCAGCTCCTACGAGCAGTACTTC
few TRBJ1-2 TRBD1 TRBV20-1 CSAAHGGQGVYGYTF TGCAGTGCCGCTCACGGTGGACAGGGAGTCTATGGCTACACCTTC
- TRBJ2-3 - TRBV5-1 CASRPQAPSTDTQYF TGCGCCAGCAGGCCCCAGGCCCCAAGCACAGATACGCAGTATTTT
- TRBJ2-1 - TRBV28 CASSSLGSGYNEQFF TGTGCCAGCTCCTCTTTGGGGAGTGGCTACAATGAGCAGTTCTTC
few TRBJ2-5 - TRBV20-1 CSASMLAKETQYF TGCAGTGCTAGTATGCTAGCGAAAGAGACCCAGTACTTC
- TRBJ1-5 - TRBV6-2/TRBV6-3 CASSYSIGAGQPQHF TGTGCCAGCAGTTACTCGATAGGGGCGGGCCAGCCCCAGCATTTT
- TRBJ1-5 - TRBV5-1 CASSAPQGSPQHF TGCGCCAGCAGCGCGCCTCAGGGATCGCCCCAGCATTTT
- TRBJ1-5 TRBD1 TRBV20-1 CSAREGRGSNQPQHF TGCAGTGCTAGAGAGGGCAGGGGGAGCAATCAGCCCCAGCATTTT
few TRBJ1-5 - TRBV3-1 CASSLGTGLYSNQPQHF TGTGCCAGCAGCCTCGGGACCGGACTGTATAGCAATCAGCCCCAGCATTTT